This T cell receptor beta chain was obtained from a study of cytomegalovirus exposure and HLA in healthy donors. The germline V gene has CDR1 LGHNA and CDR2 YSLEER. V gave up 0 bases and J gave up 7 bases; unmatched junction bases: 4. The CDR3 spans 14 residues. PCR involved 60 Vbeta and 13 Jbeta primers. Profiling relied on immunoSEQ multiplex PCR, and the TCRdb table lists in-frame clones only, not all of them. The data hold approximately 170,000 clones, with about four fifths observed a single time. The V and J genes are TRBV4-3 and TRBJ1-1; TRBD1 matches 8 bases. The sequence was obtained from a man aged 30 to 39 in good health and CMV-seropositive. The sample was PBMCs. The CDR3 here is CASSQDRGRGEAFF. The CDR3 DNA follows: TGCGCCAGCAGCCAAGACAGGGGGCGCGGTGAAGCTTTCTTT.